Given below is one TCR beta chain in context. Its target is not known. TCRdb analysed the 5' RACE reads with MiXCR anew, one entry per CDR3 protein. This sample has more than 300,000 distinct CDR3 sequences, with around 7% found just once. Germline CDR1 reads MNHNY; CDR2 reads SVGAGI (reference sequence). The CDR3 totals 13 residues. Trimming removed 2 bases at V and 5 bases at J, with 9 bases between. The data stem from a study of T cells after yellow fever vaccination. In the study overall: Where fractions had low cell numbers, libraries were prepared from them with the SMART-Seq v4 Ultra Low Input RNA kit.

Study observations and caveats: Most clones from primary vaccination were detected again post-booster (around 96% CD4, 70% to 90% CD8).

V gene TRBV6-6 combines with J gene TRBJ1-1; D is possibly TRBD1 (5 bases). The source is a man younger than 30 who received the YFV17D yellow fever vaccine. The sample here was PBMCs, taken 45 days after the first yellow fever vaccination. CDR3 coding DNA: TGTGCCAGCAGTTACGGTCGGGGGACTGAAGCTTTCTTT. Protein product: CASSYGRGTEAFF.